This entry lists 25 T cell receptor beta chains sequenced from one sample in a study of shared clonotypes between healthy human individuals (dated by TCRdb to the early 2020s). The library was made by the immunoSEQ multiplex PCR assay. As stored in TCRdb, this immuneACCESS dataset retains in-frame rearrangements with V and J assigned. A fraction of the clones does not appear; measured against another copy, unresolved V genes explain less than half of the discrepancy, and the remainder lacks a known reason. The sample table records around 580,000 clones; about 98% of these occur just once. The biggest ten clones account for 0.3% of the sample. CD8 naive samples consisted of CD45RO-negative cells that were positively selected for CCR7, yielding a CD45RA+CCR7+ population without TemRA cells. Sequenced sample: naive CD8+ T cells sorted from blood. This sample's cell subset or site label indicates: CD45RA+CCR7+. All receptors derive from a man under 40 in good health.

The rearrangement links TRBV28 to TRBJ2-7; D gene unclear. The germline V gene encodes CDR1 MDHEN and CDR2 SYDVKM. The germline V and J ends were trimmed by 1 base and 4 bases, with 8 bases remaining between them. The length of the CDR3 is 13 residues. For the CDR3, the DNA is TGTGCCAGCAGTTTATTACTGCATTACGAGCAGTACTTC. Translating gives CASSLLLHYEQYF.

This clone was observed a single time. The chain recombines TRBV28 with TRBJ1-2; the D is unclear. There are 16 residues in the CDR3. With 4 bases removed from V and 4 bases from J, the gap between germline ends came to 19 bases. From germline, CDR1 is MDHEN and CDR2 SYDVKM. The DNA of the CDR3 is TGTGCCAGCAGTTCTCTAGATACGAGGACTCGCTATGGCTACACCTTC. Protein product: CASSSLDTRTRYGYTF.

This clone was counted a single time. The chain combines TRBV29-1 with TRBJ2-7, with D perhaps TRBD1 (6 bases). CDR3 length: 14 residues. Trimming removed 3 bases from V and 0 bases from J, with 12 bases in between. Germline V gene sequence: CDR1 SQVTM, CDR2 ANQGSEA. The chain's CDR3 is CSVEGAESSYEQYF. Here the CDR3 DNA reads TGCAGCGTTGAGGGGGCAGAGAGCTCCTACGAGCAGTACTTC.

The V call is TRBV7-6, the J call TRBJ2-3; 10 bases fit TRBD2. Germline V CDR1 and CDR2: SGHVS, FNYEAQ. The CDR3 is 15 residues long. V lost 4 bases to trimming and J lost 1 base; unmatched junction nucleotides: 2. CDR3 protein: CASSSGTSGTDTQYF. For the CDR3, the DNA is TGTGCCAGCAGCTCGGGGACTAGCGGCACAGATACGCAGTATTTT. The entire variable domain, with the rest obtained from reference TRBV7-6 and TRBJ2-3, is as follows: GAGVSQSPRYKVTKRGQDVALRCDPISGHVSLYWYRQALGQGPEFLTYFNYEAQQDKSGLPNDRFSAERPEGSISTLTIQRTEQRDSAMYRCASSSGTSGTDTQYFGPGTRLTVL.

CDR3 DNA sequence: TGCAGTGCTACAGCCTACAATGAGCAGTTCTTC. Its protein product is CSATAYNEQFF. This rearrangement joins TRBV20-1 to TRBJ2-1; D remains unclear. Germline CDR1 DFQATT, CDR2 SNEGSKA (reference sequence). The CDR3 is 11 residues long. Trimming took off 4 bases at V and 2 bases at J, with 3 bases between the two ends.

For this clone: The sample contains more than one DNA sequence encoding this CDR3. This chain connects TRBV18 to TRBJ2-6; the D gene is possibly TRBD2 (5 bases). The V and J ends lost 3 bases and 0 bases respectively, with 9 bases between them. The CDR3 is made up of 16 amino acids. Germline V gene sequence: CDR1 KGHSH, CDR2 LQKENI. The DNA for the CDR3 is TGTGCCAGCTCACCGCAGGACTTCTCTGGGGCCAACGTCCTGACTTTC. It is translated as CASSPQDFSGANVLTF. Full variable domain (outside the CDR3, taken from reference TRBV18 and TRBJ2-6): NAGVMQNPRHLVRRRGQEARLRCSPMKGHSHVYWYRQLPEEGLKFMVYLQKENIIDESGMPKERFSAEFPKEGPSILRIQQVVRGDSAAYFCASSPQDFSGANVLTFGAGSRLTVL.

The V gene is TRBV7-2, the J gene TRBJ2-5; 9 nucleotides agree with TRBD1. This CDR3 is 14 amino acids long. Germline CDR1 is SGHTA and CDR2 is FQGNSA. V lost 5 bases to trimming and J lost 4 bases; unmatched junction nucleotides: 5. CDR3 sequence: CASSRDRAAETQYF. CDR3 nucleotides: TGTGCCAGCAGCCGGGACAGGGCCGCAGAGACCCAGTACTTC.

The CDR3: CSVEETNADTQYF. CDR3 DNA sequence: TGCAGCGTTGAAGAAACGAACGCGGATACGCAGTATTTT. The chain combines TRBV29-1 with TRBJ2-3, with D hard to call. The CDR3 is made up of 13 amino acids. V lost 0 bases, J lost 6 bases, and 10 bases lay in between. Germline loops: CDR1 SQVTM, CDR2 ANQGSEA.

The genes are TRBV19 and TRBJ2-7; tentatively, D is TRBD1 or TRBD2 (6 bases each). Germline V gives CDR1 LNHDA, CDR2 SQIVND (reference sequence). The V gene lost 5 bases and the J gene lost 6 bases, with 11 bases spanning the gap. The CDR3 extends over 12 amino acids. The CDR3 reads CASSYGGREQYF. DNA of the CDR3: TGTGCCAGTAGTTATGGGGGGCGCGAGCAGTACTTC. The variable domain in full, completed from reference TRBV19 and TRBJ2-7, reads DGGITQSPKYLFRKEGQNVTLSCEQNLNHDAMYWYRQDPGQGLRLIYYSQIVNDFQKGDIAEGYSVSREKKESFPLTVTSAQKNPTAFYLCASSYGGREQYFGPGTRLTVT.

This chain joins TRBV11-2 and TRBJ2-5; D might be TRBD1 (6 bases). Germline V lookup: CDR1 SGHAT, CDR2 FQNNGV. V was cut by 5 bases and J by 4 bases, with 23 bases left in between. This CDR3 is built from 17 residues. In nucleotides, the CDR3 is TGTGCCAGCAGCCGGACGACAGGTTTAGGGTCCGTAGAGACCCAGTACTTC. It yields the protein CASSRTTGLGSVETQYF.

The rearrangement links TRBV13 to TRBJ2-1, with TRBD1 matching 12 bases. The CDR3 covers 16 residues. The germline CDR1 and CDR2 sequences are PRHDT and FYEKMQ (reference sequence). With 4 bases clipped from V and 5 bases from J, the junction kept 6 bases outside the gene matches. The CDR3 bases are TGTGCCAGCAGCTACGTGGGACAGGGGGCCAACAATGAGCAGTTCTTC. Translated: CASSYVGQGANNEQFF.

The chain couples TRBV5-4 to TRBJ2-7; possible D gene TRBD2, 5 bases. CDR1 is SGHNT and CDR2 is YYREEE in the germline V gene (reference sequence). Between the trimmed V and J ends, which lost 2 bases and 5 bases, there was a span of 14 bases. The CDR3 is 14 residues long. CDR3 coding DNA: TGTGCCAGCAGCTTACGACTCGCCGGGGACGAGCAGTACTTC. Protein sequence: CASSLRLAGDEQYF. Together with reference TRBV5-4 and TRBJ2-7, the CDR3 gives the full variable domain: ETGVTQSPTHLIKTRGQQVTLRCSSQSGHNTVSWYQQALGQGPQFIFQYYREEENGRGNFPPRFSGLQFPNYSSELNVNALELDDSALYLCASSLRLAGDEQYFGPGTRLTVT.

This clone occurred a few times. Other DNA sequences in the same sample also yield this CDR3. V gene TRBV9 combines with J gene TRBJ2-3; no firm D call. Trimming left V 3 bases short and J 6 bases short, with 2 bases between. Germline V lookup: CDR1 SGDLS, CDR2 YYNGEE. The CDR3 sequence is 10 residues long. CDR3 residues: CASSGDTQYF. For the CDR3, the DNA is TGTGCCAGCAGCGGGGATACGCAGTATTTT.

The chain uses TRBV5-1 and TRBJ2-7; D uncertain. V was shortened by 2 bases and J by 2 bases, with 11 bases between the two germline ends. This CDR3 has 14 amino acids. The germline CDR1 and CDR2 sequences are SGHRS and YFSETQ. Here the CDR3 DNA reads TGCGCCAGCAGCTTAGTCAGCGAGACCTACGAGCAGTACTTC. Residues: CASSLVSETYEQYF.

J is TRBJ2-7 and V is TRBV7-2, with 10 bases identical to TRBD1. With V trimmed by 4 bases and J by 7 bases, 10 bases remained unmatched. Per germline, CDR1 SGHTA and CDR2 FQGNSA. The CDR3 extends over 15 amino acids. CDR3 bases: TGTGCCAGCAGCTCAGTGGGGACAGGGGTTAGGGAGCAGTACTTC. Translating it yields CASSSVGTGVREQYF. Full variable domain (rest looked up from reference TRBV7-2 and TRBJ2-7): GAGVSQSPSNKVTEKGKDVELRCDPISGHTALYWYRQSLGQGLEFLIYFQGNSAPDKSGLPSDRFSAERTGGSVSTLTIQRTQQEDSAVYLCASSSVGTGVREQYFGPGTRLTVT.

The rearrangement joins TRBV14 to TRBJ1-2; D gene uncertain. The CDR3 extends over 13 amino acids. With 6 bases removed from V and 8 bases from J, the gap between germline ends came to 16 bases. Looked up from germline, CDR1 is SGHDN and CDR2 is FVKESK. The DNA of the CDR3 is TGTGCCAGCAGTCGATGGGAGGAGGGAGGCTACACCTTC. This sequence encodes CASSRWEEGGYTF.

The V gene is TRBV7-9, the J gene TRBJ2-2; 8 positions agree with TRBD1. From germline, CDR1 is SEHNR and CDR2 FQNEAQ (reference sequence). After removal of 5 bases from V and 6 bases from J, the junction contained 11 bases not matched to a gene. The CDR3 has 16 residues. In nucleotides, the CDR3 is TGTGCCAGCAGCAACCCACCCGACAGGGGTCCCGGGGAGCTGTTTTTT. Translated, it gives CASSNPPDRGPGELFF.

The chain combines TRBV28 with TRBJ1-5; TRBD1 matches at 7 bases. The CDR3 has 16 amino acids. The germline V gene encodes CDR1 MDHEN and CDR2 SYDVKM. With 1 base clipped from V and 1 base from J, the junction kept 4 bases outside the gene matches. The CDR3 nucleotides are TGTGCCAGCAGTTTATCCCAGGGGGGAAGCAATCAGCCCCAGCATTTT. It specifies CASSLSQGGSNQPQHF.

The chain uses TRBV5-1 and TRBJ2-1; 11 nucleotides match TRBD2. The CDR3 spans 16 residues. Looked up from germline, CDR1 is SGHRS and CDR2 is YFSETQ. With V trimmed by 4 bases and J by 7 bases, 10 bases remained unmatched. CDR3 DNA: TGCGCCAGCAGCCCCGAAGGTCTAGCGGGAGGTAATGAGCAGTTCTTC. This encodes CASSPEGLAGGNEQFF. The full variable domain, its missing parts supplied by reference TRBV5-1 and TRBJ2-1, is KAGVTQTPRYLIKTRGQQVTLSCSPISGHRSVSWYQQTPGQGLQFLFEYFSETQRNKGNFPGRFSGRQFSNSRSEMNVSTLELGDSALYLCASSPEGLAGGNEQFFGPGTRLTVL.

This chain connects TRBV19 to TRBJ2-6, with no clear D. V was clipped by 7 bases and J by 0 bases, with 13 bases between them. The germline CDR1 and CDR2 sequences are LNHDA and SQIVND (reference sequence). This CDR3 has 16 residues. The CDR3 here is CASKNSLSSGANVLTF. The CDR3 DNA is TGTGCCAGTAAAAACAGCCTAAGCTCTGGGGCCAACGTCCTGACTTTC. The entire variable domain, with the rest obtained from reference TRBV19 and TRBJ2-6, is as follows: DGGITQSPKYLFRKEGQNVTLSCEQNLNHDAMYWYRQDPGQGLRLIYYSQIVNDFQKGDIAEGYSVSREKKESFPLTVTSAQKNPTAFYLCASKNSLSSGANVLTFGAGSRLTVL.

This clone was detected only once. V gene TRBV27 combines with J gene TRBJ1-5, with D possibly matching TRBD1 (6 bases). V was trimmed by 7 bases and J by 7 bases, leaving 11 bases between them. Germline CDR1 and CDR2: MNHEY and SMNVEV (reference sequence). This CDR3 has 12 amino acids. The CDR3 here is CASKQGGQPQHF. The DNA of the CDR3 is TGTGCCAGCAAACAGGGTGGGCAGCCCCAGCATTTT.

This chain uses TRBV28 with TRBJ2-4; possible D gene TRBD2, 7 bases. There are 16 residues in the CDR3. Trimming removed 3 bases from V and 1 base from J, with 13 bases in between. Germline V gene data show CDR1 as MDHEN and CDR2 as SYDVKM. The CDR3 reads CASSFTGGGAKNIQYF. The CDR3 DNA follows: TGTGCCAGCAGTTTTACGGGGGGCGGTGCCAAAAACATTCAGTACTTC.

V usage is TRBV27 and J usage is TRBJ1-5; D is possibly TRBD1 (5 bases). The CDR3 contains 16 residues. The V end was cut by 6 bases, the J end by 3 bases, with 18 bases between. Germline V gives CDR1 MNHEY, CDR2 SMNVEV (reference sequence). CDR3 amino acids: CASSLGHGGNNQPQHF. The CDR3 DNA reads as TGTGCCAGCAGCCTAGGACATGGCGGTAACAATCAGCCCCAGCATTTT.

The chain recombines TRBV7-9 with TRBJ2-7; 8 nucleotides match TRBD1. Trimming took 6 bases from V and 0 from J; bases not matched to a gene: 7. From germline, CDR1 is SEHNR and CDR2 FQNEAQ (reference sequence). The CDR3 runs 15 residues. The DNA for the CDR3 is TGTGCCAGCAGTTTGGGACAGGCCAACTCCTACGAGCAGTACTTC. Encoded protein: CASSLGQANSYEQYF.

The chain is built from TRBV6-1 and TRBJ2-7; D is undetermined. This CDR3 is 13 amino acids long. V was trimmed by 6 bases and J by 7 bases, leaving 16 bases between them. Germline CDR1 MNHNS, CDR2 SASEGT. The CDR3 region is CASSRSGVREQYF. CDR3 nucleotide sequence: TGTGCCAGCAGCCGGTCCGGAGTTCGGGAGCAGTACTTC.